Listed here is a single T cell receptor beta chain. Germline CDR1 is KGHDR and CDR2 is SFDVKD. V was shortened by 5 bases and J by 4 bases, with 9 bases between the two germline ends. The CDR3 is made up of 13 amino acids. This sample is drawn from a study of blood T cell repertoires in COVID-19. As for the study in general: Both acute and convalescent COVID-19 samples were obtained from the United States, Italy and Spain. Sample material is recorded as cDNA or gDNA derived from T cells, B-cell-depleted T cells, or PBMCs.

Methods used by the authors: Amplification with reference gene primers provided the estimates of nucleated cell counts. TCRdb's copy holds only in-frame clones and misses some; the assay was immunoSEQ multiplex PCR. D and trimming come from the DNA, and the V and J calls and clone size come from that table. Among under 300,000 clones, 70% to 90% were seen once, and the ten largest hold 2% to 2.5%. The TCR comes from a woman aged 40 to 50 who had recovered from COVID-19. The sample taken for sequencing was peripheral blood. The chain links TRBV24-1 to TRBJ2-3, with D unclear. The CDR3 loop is CATSALTPDTQYF. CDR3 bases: TGTGCCACCAGTGCTCTGACTCCAGATACGCAGTATTTT.